The present entry profiles one TCR beta chain with its context. Its antigen is unidentified. These data originate in a study of shared clonotypes between healthy human individuals. The assay used deep level. Several immunoSEQ 96-well plates shared each subset's DNA, each plate a replicate. Some clones are missing from TCRdb's copy, which holds only in-frame ones; the method was immunoSEQ multiplex PCR. Of about 110,000 clones listed, about 71% are singletons. The CDR3 runs 14 residues. The V end lost 4 bases, the J end lost 4 bases, and 11 bases lay between the germline ends. Germline CDR1 SGHRS, CDR2 YFSETQ. Study-level points and caveats: Naive subsets typically showed greater estimated richness than memory subsets. Clonotypes not shared had lower generation probabilities than those common to all four donors.

Sequencing was done on a sample of memory CD8+ T cells sorted from blood. As for subset: CD45RO+ cells pooled with CCR7-negative TemRA cells. The receptor was derived from a woman aged 25-40 years in good health. The J gene is TRBJ1-4, the V gene TRBV5-1; D is ambiguous. The CDR3 region has the DNA TGCGCCAGCAGCCGGGCCGCCGATAATGAAAAACTGTTTTTT. Residues: CASSRAADNEKLFF. Full variable domain (rest looked up from reference TRBV5-1 and TRBJ1-4): KAGVTQTPRYLIKTRGQQVTLSCSPISGHRSVSWYQQTPGQGLQFLFEYFSETQRNKGNFPGRFSGRQFSNSRSEMNVSTLELGDSALYLCASSRAADNEKLFFGSGTQLSVL.